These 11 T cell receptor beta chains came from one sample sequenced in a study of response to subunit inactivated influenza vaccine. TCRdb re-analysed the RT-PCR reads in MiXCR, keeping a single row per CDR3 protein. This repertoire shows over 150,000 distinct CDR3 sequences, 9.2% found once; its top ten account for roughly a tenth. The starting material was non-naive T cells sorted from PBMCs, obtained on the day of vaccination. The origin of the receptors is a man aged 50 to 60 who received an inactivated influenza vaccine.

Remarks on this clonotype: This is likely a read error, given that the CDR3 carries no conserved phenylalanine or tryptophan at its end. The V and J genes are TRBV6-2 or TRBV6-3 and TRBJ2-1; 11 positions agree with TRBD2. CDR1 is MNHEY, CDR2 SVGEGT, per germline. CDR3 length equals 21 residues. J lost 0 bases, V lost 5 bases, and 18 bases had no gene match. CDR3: CASSPGGLAAPQVGSYNEQFY. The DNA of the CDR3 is TGTGCCAGCAGTCCAGGGGGACTAGCGGCCCCCCAGGTGGGCTCCTACAATGAGCAGTTCTAC.

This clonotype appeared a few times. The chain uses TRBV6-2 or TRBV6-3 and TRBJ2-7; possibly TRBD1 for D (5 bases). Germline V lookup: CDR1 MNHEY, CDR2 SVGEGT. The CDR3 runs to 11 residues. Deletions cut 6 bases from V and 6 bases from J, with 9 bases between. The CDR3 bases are TGTGCCAGCAGACTAAGGGGCGAGCAGTACTTC. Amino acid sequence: CASRLRGEQYF.

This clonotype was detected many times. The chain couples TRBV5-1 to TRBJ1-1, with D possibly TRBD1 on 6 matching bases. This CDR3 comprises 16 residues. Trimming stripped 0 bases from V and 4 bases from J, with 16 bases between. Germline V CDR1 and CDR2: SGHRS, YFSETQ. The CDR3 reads CASSLEWGARGTEAFF. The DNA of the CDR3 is TGCGCCAGCAGCTTGGAATGGGGGGCGCGGGGCACTGAAGCTTTCTTT. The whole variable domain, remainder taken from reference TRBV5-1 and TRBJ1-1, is KAGVTQTPRYLIKTRGQQVTLSCSPISGHRSVSWYQQTPGQGLQFLFEYFSETQRNKGNFPGRFSGRQFSNSRSEMNVSTLELGDSALYLCASSLEWGARGTEAFFGQGTRLTVV.

The CDR3 sequence is CASSVQGFGNQPQHF. The CDR3 nucleotides are TGTGCCAGCAGTGTACAGGGATTTGGCAATCAGCCCCAGCATTTT. The chain employs TRBV2 and TRBJ1-5; perhaps TRBD1 as D (6 bases). The CDR3 sequence is 15 residues long. Trimming removed 4 bases from V and 2 bases from J, with 12 bases in between. Germline V gene data show CDR1 as SNHLY and CDR2 as FYNNEI.

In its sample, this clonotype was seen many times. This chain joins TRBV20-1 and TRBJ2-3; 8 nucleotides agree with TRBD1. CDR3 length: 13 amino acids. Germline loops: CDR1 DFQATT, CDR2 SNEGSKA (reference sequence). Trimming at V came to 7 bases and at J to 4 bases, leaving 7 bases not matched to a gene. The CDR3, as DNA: TGCAGTGGCTCCGGGACAGGCTCAGATACGCAGTATTTT. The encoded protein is CSGSGTGSDTQYF.

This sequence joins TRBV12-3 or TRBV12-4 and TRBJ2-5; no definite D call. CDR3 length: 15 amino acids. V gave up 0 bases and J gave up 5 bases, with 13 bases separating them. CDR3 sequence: CASSLAQTRSETQYF. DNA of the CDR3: TGTGCCAGCAGTTTAGCACAGACGAGGTCGGAGACCCAGTACTTC.

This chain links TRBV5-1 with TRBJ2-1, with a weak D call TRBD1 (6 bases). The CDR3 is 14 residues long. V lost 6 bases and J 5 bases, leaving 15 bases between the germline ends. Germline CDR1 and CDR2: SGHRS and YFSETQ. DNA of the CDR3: TGCGCCAGCAAGACAGGTTCAATGCACAATGAGCAGTTCTTC. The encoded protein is CASKTGSMHNEQFF. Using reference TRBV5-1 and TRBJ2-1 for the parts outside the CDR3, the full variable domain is KAGVTQTPRYLIKTRGQQVTLSCSPISGHRSVSWYQQTPGQGLQFLFEYFSETQRNKGNFPGRFSGRQFSNSRSEMNVSTLELGDSALYLCASKTGSMHNEQFFGPGTRLTVL.

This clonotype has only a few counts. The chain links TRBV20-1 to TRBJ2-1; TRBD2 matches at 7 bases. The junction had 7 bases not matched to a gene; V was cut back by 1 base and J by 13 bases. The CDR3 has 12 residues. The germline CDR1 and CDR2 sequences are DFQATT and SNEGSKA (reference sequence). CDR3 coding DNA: TGCAGTGCTAGAGTACGGGAGGCCAATCAGTTCTTC. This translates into CSARVREANQFF.

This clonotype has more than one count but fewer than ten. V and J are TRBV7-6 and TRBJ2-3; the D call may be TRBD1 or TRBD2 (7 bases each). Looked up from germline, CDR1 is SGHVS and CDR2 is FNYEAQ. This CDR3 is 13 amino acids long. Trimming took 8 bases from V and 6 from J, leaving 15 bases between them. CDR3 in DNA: TGTGCCAGCGGGCAGGGGGGGAGGGATACGCAGTATTTT. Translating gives CASGQGGRDTQYF.

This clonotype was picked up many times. The CDR3 DNA follows: TGTGCCAGCAGCCCCCGACTAGCGGGGGGACTCACAGATACGCAGTATTTT. This encodes CASSPRLAGGLTDTQYF. V and J are TRBV7-6 and TRBJ2-3, with TRBD2 identical over 13 bases. The CDR3 is 17 residues long. The germline gives CDR1 SGHVS, CDR2 FNYEAQ. V dropped 5 bases and J dropped 2; count of bases not matched to a gene: 7.

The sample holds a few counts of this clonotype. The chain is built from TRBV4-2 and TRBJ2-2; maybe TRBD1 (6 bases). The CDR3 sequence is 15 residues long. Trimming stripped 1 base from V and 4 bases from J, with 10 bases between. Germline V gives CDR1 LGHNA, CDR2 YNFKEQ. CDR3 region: CASSQGGRGTGELFF. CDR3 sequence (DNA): TGTGCCAGCAGCCAAGGGGGGCGAGGCACCGGGGAGCTGTTTTTT.